This paragraph covers one T cell receptor beta chain sequence. This sample was taken from a study of T cell responses to AZD1222 COVID-19 vaccine. This CDR3 region has 15 residues. From germline, CDR1 is SGHAT and CDR2 FQNNGV. J gave up 12 bases and V 2 bases, and 6 bases lay outside the gene matches. TCRdb keeps only in-frame clones here, not all; method: immunoSEQ multiplex PCR. The table lists roughly 55,000 clones, approximately 90% of them singletons. The material sequenced was peripheral blood, taken on day 0 of AZD1222 vaccination. This clonotype was obtained from an adult in good health. V gene TRBV11-2 combines with J gene TRBJ2-1; 14 positions agree with TRBD2. The CDR3 protein is CASSLPGLAGEVQFF. Written as DNA, the CDR3 is TGTGCCAGCAGCTTACCGGGACTAGCGGGGGAAGTGCAGTTCTTC.